This TCR beta chain was captured by sequencing in a study of blood T cells in healthy people across ages. Study information: The capture of about one barcoded beta molecule per two T cells was achieved by template switching. The study's findings and limits: Strong correlation was found linking TCR beta diversity to naive T cell percentage.

For the second PCR, which ran for about 7 to 11 cycles, a sample-barcoded 5' primer and a J-beta primer mix were used. TCRdb reprocessed the 5' RACE reads with MiXCR, giving one entry per CDR3 protein. The sample gives about 800,000 distinct CDR3 sequences, approximately 25% of which show up once; 3% to 4% is in the top ten. Only a few counts were recorded for this clonotype. As yet, its antigen is unknown. The CDR3 covers 16 residues. The germline CDR1 and CDR2 sequences are MNHEY and SVGEGT. Trimming pared 4 bases from V and 0 bases from J, leaving 16 bases between. These data were also reused for a study on T cells of mothers and their children.

Sequenced: blood. This clonotype originated in a boy younger than 18 in good health. V is TRBV6-2 or TRBV6-3 and J is TRBJ2-7, with D perhaps being TRBD1 or TRBD2 (5 bases each). The CDR3 region has the DNA TGTGCCAGCAGTTGGAACCGGGGCAGGAACTCCTACGAGCAGTACTTC. It translates to CASSWNRGRNSYEQYF.